This TCR beta chain comes out of a study of glioma-infiltrating T cells. Trimming stripped 8 bases from V and 4 bases from J, with 20 bases between. Germline V gene data show CDR1 as MDHEN and CDR2 as SYDVKM. This CDR3 comprises 15 residues. This clonotype was detected a few times. Using RNA template, CDR3s of TCR alpha and beta were amplified with iRepertoire arm-PCR. TCRdb re-analysed the multiplex PCR reads in MiXCR, keeping a single row per CDR3 protein. The table has more than 350,000 distinct CDR3 sequences, 41% seen once. Sequences were obtained from glioma tissue, nonneoplastic brain tissue, or PBMCs (not recorded which). The gene calls are TRBV28 and TRBJ1-1; possibly TRBD1 for D (6 bases). The source is a human donor with low-grade glioma or glioblastoma, undergoing nonglioma brain surgery, or in good health (not recorded which). The CDR3 DNA follows: TGTGCCAGCGGGGTCGGGCAGGGGCTGTCCACTGAAGCTTTCTTT. Protein sequence: CASGVGQGLSTEAFF. The full variable domain, with the rest looked up from reference TRBV28 and TRBJ1-1, is DVKVTQSSRYLVKRTGEKVFLECVQDMDHENMFWYRQDPGLGLRLIYFSYDVKMKEKGDIPEGYSVSREKKERFSLILESASTNQTSMYLCASGVGQGLSTEAFFGQGTRLTVV.